The 26 T cell receptor beta chains in this list originate from one sample, sequenced in a study of T cell responses to AZD1222 COVID-19 vaccine. Generated by immunoSEQ multiplex PCR, the TCRdb table keeps only in-frame clones and is missing some. Here the sample spans roughly 120,000 clones, about 92% being singletons. Material: peripheral blood, obtained 28 days after the second AZD1222 dose. The receptors were gathered from an adult who received the AZD1222 COVID-19 vaccine.

A single count supports this clone. The chain links TRBV7-2 to TRBJ1-1; 7 positions match TRBD1. CDR1 is SGHTA and CDR2 is FQGNSA in the germline V gene. Trimming cost V 3 bases and J 5 bases; bases outside gene matches: 9. The CDR3 has 15 residues. CDR3 sequence reads: CASSFEQGRRTEAFF. CDR3 nucleotides: TGTGCCAGCAGCTTTGAACAGGGGCGGCGTACTGAAGCTTTCTTT.

The chain links TRBV19 to TRBJ2-7; TRBD1 agrees at 8 bases. The CDR3 loop spans 16 amino acids. The junction had 9 bases not matched to a gene; V was cut back by 3 bases and J by 2 bases. Germline V gene data show CDR1 as LNHDA and CDR2 as SQIVND (reference sequence). CDR3 bases: TGTGCCAGTAGTATGGGCCGGACAGGGAGAACCTACGAGCAGTACTTC. Protein: CASSMGRTGRTYEQYF.

This clone was picked up a small number of times. The chain couples TRBV4-2 to TRBJ1-2, with TRBD1 identical over 9 bases. CDR1 LGHNA and CDR2 YNFKEQ come from the germline V gene. The CDR3 is 12 residues long. V lost 4 bases, J lost 14 bases, and 8 bases stayed unmatched. This chain's CDR3 is CASSLRQGGCTF. Here the CDR3 DNA reads TGTGCCAGCAGCCTCCGACAGGGGGGGTGTACCTTC.

The chain combines TRBV25-1 with TRBJ1-1; D is ambiguous. The V end was cut by 4 bases, the J end by 2 bases, with 2 bases between. The CDR3 is 11 amino acids. Germline V gene lookup returns CDR1 MGHDK and CDR2 SYGVNS. This CDR3 is CASSGNTEAFF. CDR3 DNA sequence: TGTGCCAGCAGTGGCAACACTGAAGCTTTCTTT.

CDR3 sequence (DNA): TGTGCCAGCACAGCCTCGGACGGCTCTGGAAACACCATATATTTT. Protein product: CASTASDGSGNTIYF. The chain carries TRBV25-1 and TRBJ1-3; D not certain. V lost 7 bases, J lost 0 bases, and 13 bases lay in between. The CDR3 covers 15 residues. Germline CDR1 and CDR2: MGHDK and SYGVNS.

The gene calls are TRBV5-5 and TRBJ1-2, with D unclear. V was cut by 0 bases and J by 4 bases, with 7 bases left in between. The CDR3 runs to 13 residues. Germline CDR1 SGHKS, CDR2 YYEKEE (reference sequence). CDR3 bases: TGTGCCAGCAGCTTGGGCCAGAGCTATGGCTACACCTTC. Protein product: CASSLGQSYGYTF.

V and J are TRBV11-2 and TRBJ1-5, with D hard to call. V lost 2 bases and J lost 4, with 6 bases in between. Germline V gives CDR1 SGHAT, CDR2 FQNNGV. The CDR3 has 13 residues. The CDR3 reads CASSLLPNQPQHF. CDR3 coding DNA: TGTGCCAGCAGCTTACTCCCGAATCAGCCCCAGCATTTT. Supplemented by reference TRBV11-2 and TRBJ1-5, the full variable domain reads EAGVAQSPRYKIIEKRQSVAFWCNPISGHATLYWYQQILGQGPKLLIQFQNNGVVDDSQLPKDRFSAERLKGVDSTLKIQPAKLEDSAVYLCASSLLPNQPQHFGDGTRLSIL.

The J gene is TRBJ2-3, the V gene TRBV5-3, with TRBD2 matching over 10 bases. TRBV5-3 is an open reading frame, and its role is uncertain. This CDR3 has 15 amino acids. V lost 0 bases to trimming and J lost 3 bases; unmatched junction nucleotides: 1. The CDR3 nucleotides are TGTGCCAGAAGCTTGGCTAGCGGGGGTACAGATACGCAGTATTTT. It yields the protein CARSLASGGTDTQYF.

The V call is TRBV4-2, the J call TRBJ1-2; 12 bases are a match to TRBD1. Germline-derived CDR1 and CDR2 are LGHNA and YNFKEQ. V lost 5 bases to trimming and J lost 2 bases; unmatched junction nucleotides: 3. The CDR3 runs to 15 residues. Here the CDR3 reads CASSEGQGANYGYTF. The CDR3 bases are TGTGCCAGCAGCGAGGGACAGGGGGCCAACTATGGCTACACCTTC.

This chain joins TRBV28 and TRBJ2-3; no reliable D call. There are 13 residues in the CDR3. Germline V lookup: CDR1 MDHEN, CDR2 SYDVKM. Trimming took off 8 bases at V and 2 bases at J, with 11 bases between the two ends. This chain's CDR3 is CASLGLITDTQYF. CDR3 in DNA: TGTGCCAGCCTCGGTCTAATCACAGATACGCAGTATTTT.

This sequence joins TRBV24-1 and TRBJ2-5; tentatively, D is TRBD1 or TRBD2 (5 bases each). Germline CDR1 reads KGHDR; CDR2 reads SFDVKD. The CDR3 sequence is 15 residues long. V was trimmed by 2 bases and J by 5 bases, leaving 14 bases between them. CDR3 nucleotides: TGTGCCACCAGTGATTCCCCGGGCTGGGGGGAGACCCAGTACTTC. It yields the protein CATSDSPGWGETQYF.

The rearrangement joins TRBV14 to TRBJ1-2; D not certain. This CDR3 has 15 amino acids. V was cut by 0 bases and J by 2 bases, with 10 bases left in between. Germline-derived CDR1 and CDR2 are SGHDN and FVKESK. In nucleotides, the CDR3 is TGTGCCAGCAGCCAAGAACTGAGGTTCAACTATGGCTACACCTTC. This translates into CASSQELRFNYGYTF.

This clone appeared a few times. The chain links TRBV7-2 to TRBJ2-7, with a possible D match to TRBD1 (5 bases). The ends were cut back, 5 bases at V and 0 bases at J, with 11 bases in the middle. CDR3 length equals 14 residues. Germline CDR1 is SGHTA and CDR2 is FQGNSA. The CDR3 sequence: CASSLQDSSYEQYF. CDR3 bases: TGTGCCAGCAGCCTACAGGATAGCTCCTACGAGCAGTACTTC.

V gene TRBV24-1 combines with J gene TRBJ2-3; 9 bases match TRBD2. Germline CDR1 reads KGHDR; CDR2 reads SFDVKD. The length of the CDR3 is 17 residues. Trimming at V came to 7 bases and at J to 1 base, leaving 11 bases not matched to a gene. CDR3 DNA: TGTGCCACCAGGGGGGGGACTAGCTGGAGGGGCACAGATACGCAGTATTTT. Protein: CATRGGTSWRGTDTQYF.

V is TRBV28 and J is TRBJ1-1; D may be TRBD1 (6 bases). Germline V CDR1 and CDR2: MDHEN, SYDVKM. CDR3 size: 15 residues. The ends were cut back, 3 bases at V and 4 bases at J, with 15 bases in the middle. As DNA, the CDR3 is TGTGCCAGCAGTTTGTCAGGGGTTTGGGCCACTGAAGCTTTCTTT. Translation: CASSLSGVWATEAFF.

V and J are TRBV14 and TRBJ2-3; 8 nucleotides line up with TRBD2. Germline V CDR1 and CDR2: SGHDN, FVKESK. J lost 3 bases, V lost 4 bases, and 3 bases had no gene match. There are 14 residues in the CDR3. The CDR3 sequence: CASSPAGVTDTQYF. In DNA form, the CDR3 reads TGTGCCAGCAGCCCAGCGGGAGTAACAGATACGCAGTATTTT.

This clone was picked up one time. This chain links TRBV27 with TRBJ1-5, with unresolved D. Germline V gene data show CDR1 as MNHEY and CDR2 as SMNVEV (reference sequence). The CDR3 runs to 13 residues. The V end lost 5 bases, the J end lost 2 bases, and 7 bases lay between the germline ends. CDR3 protein: CASSPVGNQPQHF. As DNA, the CDR3 is TGTGCCAGCAGTCCGGTAGGCAATCAGCCCCAGCATTTT.

The rearrangement joins TRBV2 to TRBJ1-1, with no clear D. The germline gives CDR1 SNHLY, CDR2 FYNNEI. The CDR3 runs to 13 residues. V was shortened by 8 bases and J by 3 bases, with 13 bases between the two germline ends. The CDR3 protein is CASRPWEDTEAFF. CDR3 bases: TGTGCCAGCCGCCCTTGGGAGGACACTGAAGCTTTCTTT. Based on the CDR3 plus reference TRBV2 and TRBJ1-1, the full variable domain is EPEVTQTPSHQVTQMGQEVILRCVPISNHLYFYWYRQILGQKVEFLVSFYNNEISEKSEIFDDQFSVERPDGSNFTLKIRSTKLEDSAMYFCASRPWEDTEAFFGQGTRLTVV.

The V call is TRBV28, the J call TRBJ1-5; possibly TRBD1 for D (5 bases). This CDR3 is 15 amino acids long. Trimming shortened V by 8 bases and J by 1 base, and 15 bases separated the two germline ends. The germline V gene has CDR1 MDHEN and CDR2 SYDVKM. The CDR3: CASGAGGNSNQPQHF. In DNA, the CDR3 is TGTGCCAGCGGGGCAGGAGGTAACAGCAATCAGCCCCAGCATTTT.

The chain couples TRBV9 to TRBJ2-7, with 8 nucleotides matching TRBD2. The length of the CDR3 is 15 residues. Germline CDR1 SGDLS, CDR2 YYNGEE. Trimming removed 4 bases from V and 3 bases from J; junction bases left unmatched: 9. The DNA of the CDR3 is TGTGCCAGCAGCAGGACCGGGACTAGGGGCTACGAGCAGTACTTC. Encoded protein: CASSRTGTRGYEQYF. The full variable domain, in which reference TRBV9 and TRBJ2-7 provide the parts outside the CDR3, is DSGVTQTPKHLITATGQRVTLRCSPRSGDLSVYWYQQSLDQGLQFLIQYYNGEERAKGNILERFSAQQFPDLHSELNLSSLELGDSALYFCASSRTGTRGYEQYFGPGTRLTVT.

The genes are TRBV15 and TRBJ1-5, with 11 bases identical to TRBD1. With 4 bases clipped from V and 0 bases from J, the junction kept 11 bases outside the gene matches. Looked up from germline, CDR1 is LNHNV and CDR2 is YYDKDF (reference sequence). This CDR3 region has 19 residues. CDR3 in amino acids: CATSKPGQGVLYSNQPQHF. In nucleotides, the CDR3 is TGTGCCACCAGCAAACCGGGACAGGGGGTGCTTTATAGCAATCAGCCCCAGCATTTT.

The V call is TRBV7-2, the J call TRBJ2-4; D possibly corresponds to TRBD1 (6 bases). V was clipped by 7 bases and J by 4 bases, with 14 bases between them. The CDR3 has 14 residues. CDR1 and CDR2 (germline): SGHTA, FQGNSA. CDR3 sequence reads: CASTLDRSKNIQYF. Written as DNA, the CDR3 is TGTGCCAGCACCCTAGACAGGTCTAAAAACATTCAGTACTTC.

The genes are TRBV5-1 and TRBJ2-1, with D possibly being TRBD1 (6 bases). The V and J ends lost 6 bases and 2 bases respectively, with 12 bases between them. The CDR3 has 14 amino acids. Looked up from germline, CDR1 is SGHRS and CDR2 is YFSETQ. In DNA form, the CDR3 reads TGCGCCAGCAACCTTCAGGGGACCTACAATGAGCAGTTCTTC. It codes for CASNLQGTYNEQFF.

This clone has more than one count but fewer than ten. V is TRBV11-3 and J is TRBJ1-1; 7 bases are a match to TRBD1. This CDR3 comprises 12 residues. The germline gives CDR1 SGHNT, CDR2 YENEEA. The V and J ends lost 1 base and 10 bases, in that order; junction bases with no gene match: 3. This chain's CDR3 is CASSLGAGGAFF. The CDR3 DNA is TGTGCCAGCAGCTTAGGGGCAGGGGGAGCTTTCTTT.

The genes are TRBV5-4 and TRBJ2-3, with 10 bases aligning to TRBD2. Germline V gives CDR1 SGHNT, CDR2 YYREEE (reference sequence). CDR3 length equals 16 residues. The ends lost 4 bases at V and 2 bases at J; junction bases unmatched: 7. The CDR3 bases are TGTGCCAGCAGCCCCTTAGCGGGAGGAGCCACAGATACGCAGTATTTT. The encoded protein is CASSPLAGGATDTQYF.

J is TRBJ2-3 and V is TRBV19; D gene uncertain. CDR1 LNHDA and CDR2 SQIVND come from the germline V gene (reference sequence). Trimming pared 3 bases from V and 5 bases from J, leaving 6 bases between. This CDR3 contains 12 residues. CDR3 in DNA: TGTGCCAGTAGTATGACCGTAGATACGCAGTATTTT. Translated, it gives CASSMTVDTQYF.